The present TCR beta chain was sequenced within a study of identifying expanded T cells in peripheral blood. General study findings and limits: Roughly two-week clone count variance significantly increased as total template count grew.

During the collection period, no donor immune events like infections were recorded. CDR1 and CDR2 (germline): SGHNT, YYREEE (reference sequence). CDR3 length: 14 residues. In its sample, this clone was seen once. Its antigen is as yet unknown. Using immunoSEQ multiplex PCR, the repertoire was profiled, and TCRdb retains in-frame clones only, with some absent. This repertoire shows about 52,000 clones, approximately 80% found once; its top ten account for about 14%. The TCR was taken from a person between 18 and 69 years old in good health. This chain links TRBV5-4 with TRBJ2-3, with TRBD1 matching 7 bases. The sample taken for sequencing was blood. CDR3 in amino acids: CAYLNRGGPDTQYF. The CDR3 coding sequence is TGTGCGTACCTGAACAGGGGCGGTCCAGATACGCAGTATTTT.